This is a list of T cell receptor beta chains from one sample in a study of T cell responses to AZD1222 COVID-19 vaccine. TCRdb's copy holds only in-frame clones and misses some; the assay was immunoSEQ multiplex PCR. The data hold roughly 150,000 clones, with around 91% observed a single time. Source: peripheral blood, taken on day 0 of AZD1222 vaccination. Receptors originate from an adult in good health. CDR3s include the opening cysteine and the closing phenylalanine or tryptophan. Fields, in order: J gene, V gene, clone size, D gene, CDR3 DNA, CDR3 protein. The D gene is left open where the match is weak. Rows may omit the clone size; those that give it use once, few, many or a size class.

>TRBJ2-7|TRBV6-5|.|TRBD2
TGTGCCAGCGGCTCCCCCCTAGCGGGAGCATACGAGCAGTACTTC
CASGSPLAGAYEQYF
>TRBJ2-7|TRBV27|.|TRBD2
TGTGCCAGCAGTCCACCAGCGGGAGGGACCTACGAGCAGTACTTC
CASSPPAGGTYEQYF
>TRBJ2-7|TRBV29-1|.|TRBD1
TGCAGCGTTATACAGGGGGCCGACGAGCAGTACTTC
CSVIQGADEQYF
>TRBJ1-6|TRBV14|.|.
TGTGCCAGCAGCCAACAGGGTTATTCACCCCTCCACTTT
CASSQQGYSPLHF
>TRBJ1-1|TRBV11-2|.|.
TGTGCCAGCAGCTTGTACGGGCAGGGGAAGATGAAAACTGAAGCTTTCTTT
CASSLYGQGKMKTEAFF
>TRBJ1-5|TRBV30|.|.
TGTGCCTGGAGTGTACGGGGACAAGCCCAGCATTTT
CAWSVRGQAQHF
>TRBJ1-5|TRBV12-3/TRBV12-4|.|.
TGTGCCAGCACAGGGAATAGCAATCAGCCCCAGCATTTT
CASTGNSNQPQHF
>TRBJ2-1|TRBV5-1|.|.
TGCGCCAGCAGCTTGTCTGGCGGGGAATACAATGAGCAGTTCTTC
CASSLSGGEYNEQFF
>TRBJ2-7|TRBV2|.|.
TGTGCCAGCAGTGCCGAATCCGGGACCTCCTACGAGCAGTACTTC
CASSAESGTSYEQYF
>TRBJ1-3|TRBV7-8|.|.
TGTGCCAGCAGCCGGAGCATCTACTCTGGAAACACCATATATTTT
CASSRSIYSGNTIYF
>TRBJ2-1|TRBV7-9|.|.
TGTGCCAGCAGCTTAGAGTACCCCTACAATGAGCAGTTCTTC
CASSLEYPYNEQFF
>TRBJ2-7|TRBV6-5|.|.
TGTGCCAGCAGTTACTCGGGAGCGAGCTCCTACGAGCAGTACTTC
CASSYSGASSYEQYF
>TRBJ1-2|TRBV20-1|.|.
TGCAGTACAGGGTACTATGGCTACACCTTC
CSTGYYGYTF
>TRBJ1-2|TRBV7-2|.|.
TGTGCCAGCAGCTCAGTAGCCCTTTTAGGCTACACCTTC
CASSSVALLGYTF
>TRBJ2-7|TRBV6-5|.|TRBD2
TGTGCCAGCACAAGCGGGAGCACCTACGAGCAGTACTTC
CASTSGSTYEQYF
>TRBJ2-7|TRBV19|.|.
TGTGCCAGTAGTATGTGGCCAGGGATGGACTACGAGCAGTACTTC
CASSMWPGMDYEQYF
>TRBJ1-2|TRBV28|.|.
TGTGCCAGCACGACCAACGGGGGCTACACCTTC
CASTTNGGYTF
>TRBJ2-1|TRBV28|once|.
TGTGCCAGCAGTTCCAAAACAAACCTCAGGGCACTGTTCATCCATGAGCAGTTCTTC
CASSSKTNLRALFIHEQFF
>TRBJ2-7|TRBV7-9|.|TRBD2
TGTGCCAGCAGCCCCCCTACTAGCGGGAGTACCCACGAGCAGTACTTC
CASSPPTSGSTHEQYF
>TRBJ1-1|TRBV2|few|.
TGTGCCAGCAGTGAAGCGTTTCTCGGGCTCGGGAACACTGAAGCTTTCTTT
CASSEAFLGLGNTEAFF
>TRBJ2-3|TRBV7-9|.|.
TGTGCCAGCGGACAAGATACGCAGTATTTT
CASGQDTQYF